This entry features one T cell receptor (beta chain) sequence. These data come from a study of blood T cell repertoires in COVID-19. Study background: The United States, Italy and Spain provided the acute and convalescent COVID-19 samples.

Per the original data handling: Estimates of nucleated cell counts were drawn from the amplification of reference gene primers. Here immunoSEQ multiplex PCR was the method, and the copy in TCRdb shows in-frame clones only, minus some. D and trimming come from the DNA, and the V and J calls and clone size come from that table. The data show around 300,000 clones, with around 90% seen just once and approximately 2% held by the top ten. The receptor comes from a man aged 50 to 59 with acute or convalescent COVID-19. Sequencing was performed on peripheral blood.

The CDR3 loop is CASSPGLAASHNEQFF. CDR3 DNA sequence: TGTGCCAGCAGCCCCGGACTAGCGGCTTCTCATAATGAGCAGTTCTTC. The chain couples TRBV7-9 to TRBJ2-1; the match to TRBD2 covers 10 bases. The CDR3 is made up of 16 amino acids. Germline loops: CDR1 SEHNR, CDR2 FQNEAQ (reference sequence). Unmatched junction bases numbered 11, after V lost 5 bases and J lost 7 bases.